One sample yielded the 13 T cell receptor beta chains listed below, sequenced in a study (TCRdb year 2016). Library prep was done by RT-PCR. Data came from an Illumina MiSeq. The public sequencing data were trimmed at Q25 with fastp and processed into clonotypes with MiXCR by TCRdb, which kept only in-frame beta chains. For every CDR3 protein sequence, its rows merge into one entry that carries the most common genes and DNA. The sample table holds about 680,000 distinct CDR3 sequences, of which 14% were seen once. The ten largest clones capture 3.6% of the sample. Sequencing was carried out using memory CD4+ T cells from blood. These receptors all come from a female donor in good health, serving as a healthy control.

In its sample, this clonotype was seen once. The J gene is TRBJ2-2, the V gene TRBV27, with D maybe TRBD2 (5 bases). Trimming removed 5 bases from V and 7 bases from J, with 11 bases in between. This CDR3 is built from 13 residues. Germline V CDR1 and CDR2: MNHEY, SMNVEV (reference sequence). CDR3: CASSARGGGELFF. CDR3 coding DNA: TGTGCCAGCAGTGCCCGCGGAGGCGGGGAGCTGTTTTTT.

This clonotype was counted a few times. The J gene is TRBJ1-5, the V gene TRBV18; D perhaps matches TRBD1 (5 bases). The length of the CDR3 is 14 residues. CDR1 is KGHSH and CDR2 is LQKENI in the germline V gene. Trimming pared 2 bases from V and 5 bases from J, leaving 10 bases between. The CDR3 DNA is TGTGCCAGCTCACCAGGACACCTCGATCAGCCCCAGCATTTT. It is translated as CASSPGHLDQPQHF. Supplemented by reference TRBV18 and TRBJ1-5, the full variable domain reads NAGVMQNPRHLVRRRGQEARLRCSPMKGHSHVYWYRQLPEEGLKFMVYLQKENIIDESGMPKERFSAEFPKEGPSILRIQQVVRGDSAAYFCASSPGHLDQPQHFGDGTRLSIL.

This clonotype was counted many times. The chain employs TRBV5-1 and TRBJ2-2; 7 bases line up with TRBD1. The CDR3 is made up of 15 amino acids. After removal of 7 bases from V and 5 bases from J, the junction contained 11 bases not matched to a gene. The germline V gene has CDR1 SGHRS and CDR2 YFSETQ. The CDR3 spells CASRSFGTATGELFF. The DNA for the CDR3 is TGCGCCAGCCGATCGTTTGGGACAGCTACCGGGGAGCTGTTTTTT.

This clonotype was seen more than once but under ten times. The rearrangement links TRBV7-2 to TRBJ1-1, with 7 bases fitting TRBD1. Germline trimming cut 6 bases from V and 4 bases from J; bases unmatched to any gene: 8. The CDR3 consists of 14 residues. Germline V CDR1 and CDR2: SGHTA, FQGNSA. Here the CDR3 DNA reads TGTGCCAGCAGGATGGGACAGCGGGGCACTGAAGCTTTCTTT. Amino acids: CASRMGQRGTEAFF.

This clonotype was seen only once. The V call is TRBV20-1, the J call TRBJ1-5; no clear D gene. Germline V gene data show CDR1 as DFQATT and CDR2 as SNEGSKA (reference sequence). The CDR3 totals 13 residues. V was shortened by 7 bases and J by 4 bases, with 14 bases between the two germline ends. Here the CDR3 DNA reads TGCAGTGTTTACCGGGCCCAGAATCAGCCCCAGCATTTT. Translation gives CSVYRAQNQPQHF.

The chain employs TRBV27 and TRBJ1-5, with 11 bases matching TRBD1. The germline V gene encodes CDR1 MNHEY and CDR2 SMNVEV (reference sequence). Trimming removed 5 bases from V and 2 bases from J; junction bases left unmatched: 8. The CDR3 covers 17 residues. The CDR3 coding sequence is TGTGCCAGCAGTGTCCCGGGACAGGGGGGGGGCAATCAGCCCCAGCATTTT. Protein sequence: CASSVPGQGGGNQPQHF.

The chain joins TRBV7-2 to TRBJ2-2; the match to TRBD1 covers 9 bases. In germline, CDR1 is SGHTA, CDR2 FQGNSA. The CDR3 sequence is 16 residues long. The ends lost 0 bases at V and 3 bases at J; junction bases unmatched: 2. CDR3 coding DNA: TGTGCCAGCAGCTTAGCGGGGACAGGGCACACCGGGGAGCTGTTTTTT. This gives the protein CASSLAGTGHTGELFF.

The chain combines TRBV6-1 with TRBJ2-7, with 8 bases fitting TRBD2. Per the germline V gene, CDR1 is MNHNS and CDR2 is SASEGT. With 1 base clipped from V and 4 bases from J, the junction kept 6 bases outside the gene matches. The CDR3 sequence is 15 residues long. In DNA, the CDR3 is TGTGCCAGCAGTGAAGAGGATAGCGGGGCTTACGAGCAGTACTTC. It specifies CASSEEDSGAYEQYF.

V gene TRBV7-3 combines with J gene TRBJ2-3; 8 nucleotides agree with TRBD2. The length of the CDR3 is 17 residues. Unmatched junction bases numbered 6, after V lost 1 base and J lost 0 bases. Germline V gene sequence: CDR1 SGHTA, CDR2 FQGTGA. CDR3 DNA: TGTGCCAGCAGCTTAAACCCCGCTAGCGGGAGCACAGATACGCAGTATTTT. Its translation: CASSLNPASGSTDTQYF.

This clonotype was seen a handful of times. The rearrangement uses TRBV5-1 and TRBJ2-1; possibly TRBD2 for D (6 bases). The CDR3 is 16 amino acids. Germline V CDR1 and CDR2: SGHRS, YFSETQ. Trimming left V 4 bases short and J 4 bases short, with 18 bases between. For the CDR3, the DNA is TGCGCCAGCAGCCTAATGCTCGGGACTTCTTACAATGAGCAGTTCTTC. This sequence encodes CASSLMLGTSYNEQFF.

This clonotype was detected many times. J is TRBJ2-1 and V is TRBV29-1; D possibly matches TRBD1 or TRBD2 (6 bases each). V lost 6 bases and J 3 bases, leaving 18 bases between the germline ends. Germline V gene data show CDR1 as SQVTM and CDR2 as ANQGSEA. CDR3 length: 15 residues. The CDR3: CSVPGAPFLYNEQFF. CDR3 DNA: TGCAGCGTGCCGGGGGCCCCCTTTCTCTACAATGAGCAGTTCTTC.

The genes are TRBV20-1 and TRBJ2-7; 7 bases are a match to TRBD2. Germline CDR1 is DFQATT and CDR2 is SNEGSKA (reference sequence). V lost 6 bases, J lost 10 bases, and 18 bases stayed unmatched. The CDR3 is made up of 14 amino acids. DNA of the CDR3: TGCAGTGCGGACGAGGGGTCCTCGGGGGGACTTCAGTACTTC. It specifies CSADEGSSGGLQYF.

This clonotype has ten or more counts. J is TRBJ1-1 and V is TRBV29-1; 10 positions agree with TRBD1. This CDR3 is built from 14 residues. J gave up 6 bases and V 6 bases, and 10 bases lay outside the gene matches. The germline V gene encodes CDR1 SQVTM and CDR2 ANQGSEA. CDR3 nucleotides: TGCAGCGTCGCGACAGGGGGCCACCTGGCTGAAGCTTTCTTT. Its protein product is CSVATGGHLAEAFF.